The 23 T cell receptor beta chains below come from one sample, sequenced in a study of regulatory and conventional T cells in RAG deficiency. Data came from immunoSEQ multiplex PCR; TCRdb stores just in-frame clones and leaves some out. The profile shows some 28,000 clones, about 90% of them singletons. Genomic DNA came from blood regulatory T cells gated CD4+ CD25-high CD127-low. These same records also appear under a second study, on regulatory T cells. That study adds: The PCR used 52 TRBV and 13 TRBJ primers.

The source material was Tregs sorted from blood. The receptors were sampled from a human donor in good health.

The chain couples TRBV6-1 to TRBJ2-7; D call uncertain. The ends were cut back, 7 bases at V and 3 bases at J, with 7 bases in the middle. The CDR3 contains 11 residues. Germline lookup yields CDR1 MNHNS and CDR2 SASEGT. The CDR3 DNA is TGTGCCAGCAAGGTTGGCTACGAGCAGTACTTC. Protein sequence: CASKVGYEQYF.

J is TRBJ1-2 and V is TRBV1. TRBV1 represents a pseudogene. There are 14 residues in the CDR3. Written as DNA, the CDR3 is TGCACCAGCAGTGGTGTGCGAAAGACCTATGGCTACACCTTC. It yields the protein CTSSGVRKTYGYTF.

In DNA form, the CDR3 reads TGTGCCAGCAGCGTCTGGACAGGGGGCTTCTATGGCTACACCTTC. Amino acids: CASSVWTGGFYGYTF. This chain connects TRBV7-9 to TRBJ1-2, with TRBD1 matching over 11 bases. CDR1 and CDR2 from the germline V gene are SEHNR and FQNEAQ (reference sequence). With 5 bases clipped from V and 4 bases from J, the junction kept 6 bases outside the gene matches. The CDR3 contains 15 residues.

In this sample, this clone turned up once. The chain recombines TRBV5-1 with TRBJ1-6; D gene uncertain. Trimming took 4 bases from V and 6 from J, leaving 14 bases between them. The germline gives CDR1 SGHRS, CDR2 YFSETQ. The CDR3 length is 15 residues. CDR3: CASSPAGLSNSPLHF. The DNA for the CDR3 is TGCGCCAGCAGCCCGGCCGGACTCAGTAATTCACCCCTCCACTTT.

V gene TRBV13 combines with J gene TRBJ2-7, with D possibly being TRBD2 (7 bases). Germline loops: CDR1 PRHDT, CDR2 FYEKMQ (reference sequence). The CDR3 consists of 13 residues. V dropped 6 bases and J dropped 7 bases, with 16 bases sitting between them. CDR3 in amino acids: CASRALGGVEQYF. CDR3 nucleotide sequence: TGTGCCAGCAGGGCACTAGGGGGGGTTGAGCAGTACTTC.

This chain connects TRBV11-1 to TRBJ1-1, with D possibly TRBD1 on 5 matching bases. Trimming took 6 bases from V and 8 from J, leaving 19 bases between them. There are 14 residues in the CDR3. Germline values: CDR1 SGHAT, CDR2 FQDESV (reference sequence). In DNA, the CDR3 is TGTGCCAGCAGAAACAACGGGGGAGAGCCCGAAGCTTTCTTT. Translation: CASRNNGGEPEAFF.

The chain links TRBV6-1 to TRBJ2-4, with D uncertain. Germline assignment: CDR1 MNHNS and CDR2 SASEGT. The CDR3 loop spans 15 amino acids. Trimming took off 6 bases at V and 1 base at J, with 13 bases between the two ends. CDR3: CASRLGTDAKNIQYF. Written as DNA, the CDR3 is TGTGCCAGCAGGCTAGGTACAGACGCCAAAAACATTCAGTACTTC.

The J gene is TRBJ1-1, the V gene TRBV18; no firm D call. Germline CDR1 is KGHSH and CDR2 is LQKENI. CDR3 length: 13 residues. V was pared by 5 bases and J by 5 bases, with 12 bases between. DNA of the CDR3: TGTGCCAGCTCAACGGTGGGCGGTACTGAAGCTTTCTTT. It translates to CASSTVGGTEAFF.

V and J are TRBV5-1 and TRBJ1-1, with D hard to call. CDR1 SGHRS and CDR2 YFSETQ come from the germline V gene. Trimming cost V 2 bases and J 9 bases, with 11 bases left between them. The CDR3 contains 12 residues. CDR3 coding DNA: TGCGCCAGCAGCTTTGGAGGGAACCAAGCTTTCTTT. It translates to CASSFGGNQAFF. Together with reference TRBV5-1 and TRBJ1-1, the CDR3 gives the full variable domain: KAGVTQTPRYLIKTRGQQVTLSCSPISGHRSVSWYQQTPGQGLQFLFEYFSETQRNKGNFPGRFSGRQFSNSRSEMNVSTLELGDSALYLCASSFGGNQAFFGQGTRLTVV.

The CDR3 protein is CASRQGQTGELFF. DNA for the CDR3: TGCGCCAGCAGGCAGGGACAGACCGGGGAGCTGTTTTTT. The chain recombines TRBV5-1 with TRBJ2-2, with 7 bases that match TRBD1. The J segment lost 5 bases and the V segment lost 5 bases, leaving 3 bases of the junction unmatched. This CDR3 has 13 amino acids. Germline CDR1 is SGHRS and CDR2 is YFSETQ.

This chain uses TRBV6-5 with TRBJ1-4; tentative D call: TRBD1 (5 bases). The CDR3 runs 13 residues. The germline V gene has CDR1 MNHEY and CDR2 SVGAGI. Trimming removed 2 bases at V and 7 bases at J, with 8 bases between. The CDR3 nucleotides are TGTGCCAGCAGTTACCTAAGGGGTGAAAAACTGTTTTTT. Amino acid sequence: CASSYLRGEKLFF.

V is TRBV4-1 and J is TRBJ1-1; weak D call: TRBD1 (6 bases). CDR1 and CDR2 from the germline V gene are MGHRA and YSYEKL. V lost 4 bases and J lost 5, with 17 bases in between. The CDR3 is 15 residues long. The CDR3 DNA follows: TGCGCCAGCAGCCGAACGGACACGGGGGCTACTGAAGCTTTCTTT. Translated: CASSRTDTGATEAFF.

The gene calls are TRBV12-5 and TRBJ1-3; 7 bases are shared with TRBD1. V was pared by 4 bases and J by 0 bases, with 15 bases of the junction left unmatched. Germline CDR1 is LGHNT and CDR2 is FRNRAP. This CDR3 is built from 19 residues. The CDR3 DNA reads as TGTGCTAGTGGTTCGCGGACAGGCCGGTGGGGGCTCTCTGGAAACACCATATATTTT. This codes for CASGSRTGRWGLSGNTIYF.

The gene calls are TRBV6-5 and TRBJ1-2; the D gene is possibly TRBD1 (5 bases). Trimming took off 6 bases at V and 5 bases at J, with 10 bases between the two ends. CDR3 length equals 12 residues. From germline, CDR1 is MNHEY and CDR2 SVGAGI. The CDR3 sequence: CASSRGRYGYTF. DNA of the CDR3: TGTGCCAGCAGCCGGGGGAGATATGGCTACACCTTC.

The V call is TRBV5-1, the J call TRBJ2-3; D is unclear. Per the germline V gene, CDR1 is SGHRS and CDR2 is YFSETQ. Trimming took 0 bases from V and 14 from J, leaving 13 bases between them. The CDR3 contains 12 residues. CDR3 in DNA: TGCGCCAGCAGCTTGGAGGCTCACCCGCTGTATTTT. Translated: CASSLEAHPLYF.

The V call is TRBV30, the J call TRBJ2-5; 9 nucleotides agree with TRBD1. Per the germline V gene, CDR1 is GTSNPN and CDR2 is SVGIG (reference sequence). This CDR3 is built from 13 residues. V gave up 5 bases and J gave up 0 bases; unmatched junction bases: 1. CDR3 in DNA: TGTGCCTGGGGACAGGGGAACCAAGAGACCCAGTACTTC. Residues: CAWGQGNQETQYF.

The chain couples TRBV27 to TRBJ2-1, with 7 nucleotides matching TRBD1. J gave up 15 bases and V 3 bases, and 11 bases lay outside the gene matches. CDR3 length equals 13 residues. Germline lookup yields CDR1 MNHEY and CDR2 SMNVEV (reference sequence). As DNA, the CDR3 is TGTGCCAGCAGTTTCGTACCGGGACAGAAAGGGTTCTTC. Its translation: CASSFVPGQKGFF.

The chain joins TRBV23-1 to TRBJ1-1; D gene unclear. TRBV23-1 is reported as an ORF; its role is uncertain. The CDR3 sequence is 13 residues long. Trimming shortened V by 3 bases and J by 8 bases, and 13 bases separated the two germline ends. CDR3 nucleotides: TGCGCCAGCAGTCAGAGTTTCGTGGGGGAAGCTTTCTTT. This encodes CASSQSFVGEAFF.

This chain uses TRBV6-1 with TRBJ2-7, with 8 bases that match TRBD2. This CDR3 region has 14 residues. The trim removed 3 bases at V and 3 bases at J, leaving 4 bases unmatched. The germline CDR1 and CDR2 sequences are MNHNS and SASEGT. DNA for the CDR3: TGTGCCAGCAGTGATACGGGGGGGGGCTACGAGCAGTACTTC. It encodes CASSDTGGGYEQYF.

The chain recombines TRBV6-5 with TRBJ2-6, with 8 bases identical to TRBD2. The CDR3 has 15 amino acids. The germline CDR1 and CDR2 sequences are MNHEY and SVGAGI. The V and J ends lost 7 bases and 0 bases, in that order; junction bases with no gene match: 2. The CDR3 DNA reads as TGTGCCAGCACCGCGGGGGGCTCTGGGGCCAACGTCCTGACTTTC. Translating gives CASTAGGSGANVLTF.

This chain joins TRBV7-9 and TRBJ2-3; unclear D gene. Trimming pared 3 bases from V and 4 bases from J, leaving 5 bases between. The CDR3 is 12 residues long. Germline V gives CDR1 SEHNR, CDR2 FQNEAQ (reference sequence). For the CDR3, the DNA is TGTGCCAGCAGCTTCGGTGCAGATACGCAGTATTTT. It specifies CASSFGADTQYF.

The CDR3 coding sequence is TGTGCCTGGAGTGTAGGGGAAGGCTACACCTTC. This sequence encodes CAWSVGEGYTF. The chain carries TRBV30 and TRBJ1-2; possible D gene TRBD1, 5 bases. Looked up from germline, CDR1 is GTSNPN and CDR2 is SVGIG (reference sequence). V was clipped by 0 bases and J by 8 bases, with 7 bases between them. This CDR3 comprises 11 residues.

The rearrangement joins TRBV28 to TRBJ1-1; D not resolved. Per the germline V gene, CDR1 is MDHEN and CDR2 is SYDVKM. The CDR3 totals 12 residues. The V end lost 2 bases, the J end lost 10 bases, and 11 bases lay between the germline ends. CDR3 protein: CASSLTVFRAFF. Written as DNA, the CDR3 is TGTGCCAGCAGTTTAACCGTATTCCGAGCTTTCTTT.